This T cell receptor beta chain was found in a study of CD8+CD57+ T cells in acquired aplastic anemia listed by TCRdb under 2018. Regarding the research as a whole: On average, sorted CD4+ and CD8+ cells yielded about 3 ug of extracted DNA, with a range of 0.2 to 27.4 ug. An average of around 10 million reads for CD4+ cells and 11.0 million reads for CD8+ cells was obtained from healthy donor samples. The investigation overall reported the following: Between patients and healthy controls, no significant difference in CD8+ Simpson's diversity was found (P=0.060). Twenty-nine CD8+ CDR3 sequences were found in both patients and controls but appeared to be highly expressed in patients and within the immunodominant clones of the patients.

Worth noting for this clonotype: Its target antigen remains unknown. Base qualities are not recorded, but no much larger clone differs from it by a single base.

In this study, sorted CD4+ and CD8+ T cells from the blood of healthy subjects and of severe aplastic anemia patients had their TCR repertoires deep-sequenced. Ficoll-Paque density gradient centrifugation was used to isolate peripheral blood mononuclear cells. Before DNA extraction, CD4+ and CD8+ T cells were sorted with FACS or magnetic beads. Measured from the cysteine to the phenylalanine, the CDR3 is 13 residues long. The DNA shown is the 39-base CDR3, in frame from base 1. The germline V gene encodes CDR1 MRHNA and CDR2 SNTAGT. V and J lose 4 bases and 5 bases, and a span of 11 bases separates them. TCR beta VDJ combination and CDR3 sequence profiling used genomic DNA as the template. An Illumina HiSeq 2000 was used for TCR repertoire sequencing. The paper's processing steps were these. Repertoires were assessed using TRBV/TRBJ rearrangement plots, CDR3 size and DJ length profiles, and Simpson's diversity index. The immunodominant clone was defined as the most abundant DNA sequence in deep sequencing data. CDR3 amino acid sequences were checked for sharing across subjects and were also compared against the VDJdb database and published repertoires. Through fastp at Q25 and MiXCR, TCRdb rebuilt clones from the public reads, retaining in-frame beta chains. CDR3 protein sequences are deduplicated, and each keeps its most common genes and DNA. The V and J calls reflect TCRdb's pipeline rather than the authors' work. The table for this sample lists roughly 180,000 distinct CDR3 sequences; approximately 45% of them were counted only once. Approximately 3% of the sample rests with the top ten.

This TCR was recovered from a human donor in good health. Material: sorted CD4+, CD8+, or CD8+CD57+ T cells (not recorded which) from PBMCs. The chain is made from TRBV6-4 and TRBJ1-1, with the D gene call left open. CDR3 sequence: CASSVDRGTEAFF. The base sequence is TGTGCCAGCAGTGTCGACCGGGGAACTGAAGCTTTCTTT.